The sequence of this T cell receptor beta chain was determined in a study of vaccination and CD4 T cells after COVID-19. Study at large: Sampling after COVID took place at a median of around 110 days (range 35 to 161) following diagnosis. Post-vaccination specimens were collected at a median of approximately 66 days following dose two (range 14 to 241).

Treatment defined: roughly nine-day PBMC culture with coronavirus spike peptide pools or control peptides (ViraFEST assay). Turning to this clonotype: Its matching antigen is unknown.

V shed 7 bases and J shed 3 bases, with 12 bases lying between them. Germline assignment: CDR1 MNHEY and CDR2 SVGEGT. The CDR3 totals 13 residues. Cultured CD4+ T cells had their DNA profiled by the Oncomine TCR Beta short-read assay. TCRdb reprocessed the PCR reads via MiXCR and lists one record per CDR3 protein. This table holds about 13,000 distinct CDR3 sequences, more than 45% found once. Sequencing used CD4+ T cells from blood, cultured in vitro. The source is a human donor who had recovered from COVID-19. The chain links TRBV6-2 or TRBV6-3 to TRBJ1-1; possibly TRBD1 for D (6 bases). CDR3 coding DNA: TGTGCCAGCAAGGGGGGCCGGTACACTGAAGCTTTCTTT. Its translation is CASKGGRYTEAFF.